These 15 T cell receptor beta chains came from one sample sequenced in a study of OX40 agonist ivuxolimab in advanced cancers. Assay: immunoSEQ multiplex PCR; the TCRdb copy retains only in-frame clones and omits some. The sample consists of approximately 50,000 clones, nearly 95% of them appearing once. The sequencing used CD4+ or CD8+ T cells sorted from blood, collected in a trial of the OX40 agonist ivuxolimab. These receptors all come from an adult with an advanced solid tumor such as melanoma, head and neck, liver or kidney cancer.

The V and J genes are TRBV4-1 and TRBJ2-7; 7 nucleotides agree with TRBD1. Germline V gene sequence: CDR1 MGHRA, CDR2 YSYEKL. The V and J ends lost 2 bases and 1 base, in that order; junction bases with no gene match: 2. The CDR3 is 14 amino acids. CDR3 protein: CASSQRGQSYEQYF. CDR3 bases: TGCGCCAGCAGCCAACGGGGACAGTCCTACGAGCAGTACTTC.

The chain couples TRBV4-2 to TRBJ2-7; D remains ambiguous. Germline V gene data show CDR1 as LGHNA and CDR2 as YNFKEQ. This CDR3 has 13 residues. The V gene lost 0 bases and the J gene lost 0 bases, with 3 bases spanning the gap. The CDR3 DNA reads TGTGCCAGCAGCCAAGACGACTCCTACGAGCAGTACTTC. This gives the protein CASSQDDSYEQYF.

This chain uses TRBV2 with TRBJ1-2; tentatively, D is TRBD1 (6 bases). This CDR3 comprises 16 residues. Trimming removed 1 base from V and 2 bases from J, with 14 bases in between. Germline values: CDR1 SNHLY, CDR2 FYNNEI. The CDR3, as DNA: TGTGCCAGCAGTGAAGGGGGGCGAGGAAACAACTATGGCTACACCTTC. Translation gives CASSEGGRGNNYGYTF.

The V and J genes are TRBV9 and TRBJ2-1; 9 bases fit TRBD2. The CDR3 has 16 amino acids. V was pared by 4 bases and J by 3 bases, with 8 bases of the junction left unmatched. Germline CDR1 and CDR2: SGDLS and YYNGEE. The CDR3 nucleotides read TGTGCCAGCAGCTCAGTTAGCGGGAGTGACTACAATGAGCAGTTCTTC. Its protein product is CASSSVSGSDYNEQFF.

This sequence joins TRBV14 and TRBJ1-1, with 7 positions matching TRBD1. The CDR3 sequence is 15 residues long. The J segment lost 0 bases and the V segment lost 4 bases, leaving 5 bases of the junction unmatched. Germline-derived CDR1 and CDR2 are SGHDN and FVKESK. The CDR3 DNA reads TGTGCCAGCAGCCGACTGACAGGGCTGAACACTGAAGCTTTCTTT. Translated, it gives CASSRLTGLNTEAFF.

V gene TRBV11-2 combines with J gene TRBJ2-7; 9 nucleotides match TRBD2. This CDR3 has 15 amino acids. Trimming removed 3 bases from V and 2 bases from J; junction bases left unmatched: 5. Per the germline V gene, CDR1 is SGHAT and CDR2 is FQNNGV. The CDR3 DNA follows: TGTGCCAGCAGCTTCGGGGCGGGAGGGCCCTACGAGCAGTACTTC. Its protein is CASSFGAGGPYEQYF.

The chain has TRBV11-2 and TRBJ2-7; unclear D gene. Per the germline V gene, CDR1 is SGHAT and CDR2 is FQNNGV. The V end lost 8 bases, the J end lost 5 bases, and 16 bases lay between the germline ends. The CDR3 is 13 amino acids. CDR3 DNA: TGTGCCAGCCTGCTGGGAATCCCCCACGAGCAGTACTTC. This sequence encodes CASLLGIPHEQYF. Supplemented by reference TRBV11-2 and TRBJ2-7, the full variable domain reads EAGVAQSPRYKIIEKRQSVAFWCNPISGHATLYWYQQILGQGPKLLIQFQNNGVVDDSQLPKDRFSAERLKGVDSTLKIQPAKLEDSAVYLCASLLGIPHEQYFGPGTRLTVT.

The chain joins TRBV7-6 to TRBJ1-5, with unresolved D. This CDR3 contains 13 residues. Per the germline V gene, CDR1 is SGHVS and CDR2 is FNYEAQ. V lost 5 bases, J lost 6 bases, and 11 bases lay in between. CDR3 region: CASSRDELQPQHF. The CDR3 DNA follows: TGTGCCAGCAGCCGCGATGAGCTTCAGCCCCAGCATTTT.

This CDR3 is CASSQDARGYSGNTIYF. CDR3 nucleotide sequence: TGCGCCAGCAGCCAAGATGCCAGGGGGTACTCTGGAAACACCATATATTTT. The rearrangement joins TRBV4-3 to TRBJ1-3, with TRBD1 matching 7 bases. This CDR3 is built from 17 residues. Germline V CDR1 and CDR2: LGHNA, YSLEER. Unmatched junction bases numbered 5, after V lost 0 bases and J lost 0 bases.

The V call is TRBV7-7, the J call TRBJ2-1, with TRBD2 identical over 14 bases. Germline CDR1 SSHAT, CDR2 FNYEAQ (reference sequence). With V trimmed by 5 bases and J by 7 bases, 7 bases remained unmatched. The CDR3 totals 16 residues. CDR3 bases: TGTGCCAGCAGCCCGGGACTAGCGGGAGTATGGAATGAGCAGTTCTTC. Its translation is CASSPGLAGVWNEQFF. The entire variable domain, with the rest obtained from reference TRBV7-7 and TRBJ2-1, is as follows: GAGVSQSPRYKVTKRGQDVTLRCDPISSHATLYWYQQALGQGPEFLTYFNYEAQPDKSGLPSDRFSAERPEGSISTLTIQRTEQRDSAMYRCASSPGLAGVWNEQFFGPGTRLTVL.

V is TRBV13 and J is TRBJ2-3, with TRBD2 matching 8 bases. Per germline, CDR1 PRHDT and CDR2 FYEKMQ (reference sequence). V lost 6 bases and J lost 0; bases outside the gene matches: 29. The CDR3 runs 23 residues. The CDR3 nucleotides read TGTGCCAGCAGAACATCCGAGGTGCTACTCCCTCAGCCTAGCGGGCCTAGCACAGATACGCAGTATTTT. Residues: CASRTSEVLLPQPSGPSTDTQYF.

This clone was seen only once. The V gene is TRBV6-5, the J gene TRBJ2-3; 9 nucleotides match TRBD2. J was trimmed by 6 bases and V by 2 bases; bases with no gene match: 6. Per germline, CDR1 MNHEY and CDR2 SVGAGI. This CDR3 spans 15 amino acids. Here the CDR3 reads CASSYGAGGTDTQYF. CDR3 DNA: TGTGCCAGCAGTTACGGGGCGGGAGGGACCGATACGCAGTATTTT.

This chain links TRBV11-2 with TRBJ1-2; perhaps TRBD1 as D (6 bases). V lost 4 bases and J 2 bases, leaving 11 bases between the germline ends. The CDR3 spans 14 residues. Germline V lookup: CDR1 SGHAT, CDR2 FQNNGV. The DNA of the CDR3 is TGTGCCAGCAGCTCAGGGGTAGGGAACTATGGCTACACCTTC. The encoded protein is CASSSGVGNYGYTF.

CDR3: CASSTEEETQYF. The DNA for the CDR3 is TGTGCCAGCAGCACCGAAGAGGAGACCCAGTACTTC. The chain has TRBV7-9 and TRBJ2-5, with D hard to call. The CDR3 contains 12 residues. Per germline, CDR1 SEHNR and CDR2 FQNEAQ (reference sequence). The germline V and J ends were trimmed by 5 bases and 5 bases, with 9 bases remaining between them.

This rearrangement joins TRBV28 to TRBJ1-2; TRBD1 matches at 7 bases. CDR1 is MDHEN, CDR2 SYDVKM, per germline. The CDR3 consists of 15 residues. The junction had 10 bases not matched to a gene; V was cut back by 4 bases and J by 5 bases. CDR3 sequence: CASSSTGAGGYGYTF. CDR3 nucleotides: TGTGCCAGCAGTTCTACAGGGGCGGGAGGGTATGGCTACACCTTC.